What follows are 15 T cell receptor beta chains derived from one specimen sequenced in a study of blood T cell repertoires in COVID-19. TCRdb's table, derived via immunoSEQ multiplex PCR, lists solely in-frame clones and lacks some. The sample shows 380,000 or so clones, 70% to 90% of them seen only once. Material: peripheral blood. Source of these receptors: a woman aged 55-69 years with COVID-19, enrolled during active disease.

The chain combines TRBV12-3 or TRBV12-4 with TRBJ1-1; D is unclear. Trimming took off 1 base at V and 5 bases at J, with 5 bases between the two ends. The length of the CDR3 is 12 residues. CDR3 DNA: TGTGCCAGCAGTTTAGGGAGAACTGAAGCTTTCTTT. Translated, it gives CASSLGRTEAFF.

The chain joins TRBV18 to TRBJ1-2; TRBD1 matches 7 bases. Looked up from germline, CDR1 is KGHSH and CDR2 is LQKENI. This CDR3 comprises 13 residues. V lost 1 base, J lost 8 bases, and 4 bases stayed unmatched. The CDR3 region is CASSPRTGEGYTF. CDR3 sequence (DNA): TGTGCCAGCTCACCACGAACAGGGGAAGGCTACACCTTC.

In its sample, this clone was seen once. Here the CDR3 DNA reads TGTGCCAGCAGCCGAGTCCCGGGACAGGGCACTCAAGTATCTGGGGCCAACGTCCTGACTTTC. This codes for CASSRVPGQGTQVSGANVLTF. The chain carries TRBV7-8 and TRBJ2-6; TRBD1 matches 9 bases. Germline V gene data show CDR1 as SGHVS and CDR2 as FQNEAQ. V dropped 5 bases and J dropped 1; count of bases not matched to a gene: 18. The CDR3 totals 21 residues.

Only one count was recorded for this clone. The V gene is TRBV11-2, the J gene TRBJ2-1; D unresolved. The germline CDR1 and CDR2 sequences are SGHAT and FQNNGV. V dropped 7 bases and J dropped 4 bases, with 17 bases sitting between them. The CDR3 is made up of 15 amino acids. CDR3 sequence reads: CASTQQRTVYNEQFF. The CDR3 nucleotides read TGTGCCAGCACGCAGCAGAGAACAGTATACAATGAGCAGTTCTTC.

The V call is TRBV2, the J call TRBJ1-1; 10 bases map to TRBD1. V shed 5 bases, J shed 11 bases, and the junction held 5 bases outside the gene matches. Germline V lookup: CDR1 SNHLY, CDR2 FYNNEI. The CDR3 contains 12 residues. The CDR3 here is CASSLTDRGAFF. The DNA for the CDR3 is TGTGCCAGCAGTTTGACGGACAGGGGGGCTTTCTTT. Full variable domain (rest looked up from reference TRBV2 and TRBJ1-1): EPEVTQTPSHQVTQMGQEVILRCVPISNHLYFYWYRQILGQKVEFLVSFYNNEISEKSEIFDDQFSVERPDGSNFTLKIRSTKLEDSAMYFCASSLTDRGAFFGQGTRLTVV.

J is TRBJ2-7 and V is TRBV5-1, with TRBD1 as a possible D gene (5 bases). This CDR3 spans 15 amino acids. Trimming pared 4 bases from V and 5 bases from J, leaving 19 bases between. Germline V lookup: CDR1 SGHRS, CDR2 YFSETQ. CDR3 nucleotide sequence: TGCGCCAGCAGCCCGAGAGGACATGAGAACCACGAGCAGTACTTC. This encodes CASSPRGHENHEQYF.

The chain is built from TRBV11-3 and TRBJ2-3, with a tentative D call TRBD2 (6 bases). V was shortened by 0 bases and J by 1 base, with 14 bases between the two germline ends. The germline V gene has CDR1 SGHNT and CDR2 YENEEA. The CDR3 runs to 17 residues. This CDR3 reads CASSLDTRASGTDTQYF. The CDR3 coding sequence is TGTGCCAGCAGCTTAGATACTCGGGCTAGCGGCACAGATACGCAGTATTTT.

The chain couples TRBV30 to TRBJ1-1; TRBD1 agrees at 7 bases. Germline assignment: CDR1 GTSNPN and CDR2 SVGIG (reference sequence). Trimming took 3 bases from V and 4 from J; bases not matched to a gene: 11. CDR3 size: 15 residues. CDR3 bases: TGTGCCTGGAGCGAATCCGACCGGGACAGCACTGAAGCTTTCTTT. It is translated as CAWSESDRDSTEAFF.

The rearrangement uses TRBV5-5 and TRBJ2-3; the D is unclear. The germline V and J ends were trimmed by 1 base and 7 bases, with 7 bases remaining between them. The V gene's germline CDR1 is SGHKS and CDR2 YYEKEE (reference sequence). The CDR3 contains 12 residues. The CDR3 spells CASSLQRNTQYF. The DNA of the CDR3 is TGTGCCAGCAGCTTGCAGCGTAATACGCAGTATTTT.

The V call is TRBV10-3, the J call TRBJ2-7; 7 nucleotides line up with TRBD1. V gave up 4 bases and J gave up 2 bases; unmatched junction bases: 14. The CDR3 totals 17 residues. Germline V gene sequence: CDR1 ENHRY, CDR2 SYGVKD. The DNA of the CDR3 is TGTGCCATCAGTGGCATCGGTCGGGACAGTGGGACCTACGAGCAGTACTTC. The encoded protein is CAISGIGRDSGTYEQYF.

The rearrangement joins TRBV24-1 to TRBJ2-5; unclear D gene. Trimming took 3 bases from V and 5 from J, leaving 9 bases between them. The CDR3 consists of 13 residues. Germline V gives CDR1 KGHDR, CDR2 SFDVKD. The CDR3: CATSDGPRETQYF. CDR3 nucleotide sequence: TGTGCCACCAGTGATGGGCCCCGCGAGACCCAGTACTTC.

V and J are TRBV4-1 and TRBJ1-4; a weak D match, TRBD1 (5 bases). CDR1 and CDR2 from the germline V gene are MGHRA and YSYEKL. The CDR3 extends over 19 amino acids. V was pared by 2 bases and J by 1 base, with 20 bases between. This chain's CDR3 is CASSQFGTPTPGTNEKLFF. CDR3 nucleotides: TGCGCCAGCAGCCAATTCGGGACTCCTACCCCGGGAACTAATGAAAAACTGTTTTTT.

The chain couples TRBV6-5 to TRBJ1-5; 8 bases are a match to TRBD1. The CDR3 has 15 amino acids. J was trimmed by 3 bases and V by 3 bases; bases with no gene match: 4. In germline, CDR1 is MNHEY, CDR2 SVGAGI. Here the CDR3 DNA reads TGTGCCAGCAGTTATAACAGGGGGTCCAATCAGCCCCAGCATTTT. It translates to CASSYNRGSNQPQHF.

V is TRBV3-1 (or the pseudogene TRBV3-2) and J is TRBJ1-1; 7 nucleotides agree with TRBD1. The germline CDR1 and CDR2 sequences are LGHDT and YNNKEL (reference sequence). This CDR3 region has 15 residues. The trim removed 4 bases at V and 1 base at J, leaving 6 bases unmatched. The CDR3 is CASSRWDRPNTEAFF. The CDR3 nucleotides are TGTGCCAGCAGCCGTTGGGACAGACCGAACACTGAAGCTTTCTTT.

This chain links TRBV5-4 with TRBJ1-6, with TRBD1 matching over 8 bases. The V segment lost 4 bases and the J segment 10 bases; nucleotides outside the gene matches: 1. This CDR3 spans 12 amino acids. Germline V gene data show CDR1 as SGHNT and CDR2 as YYREEE (reference sequence). CDR3 sequence reads: CASSRQGSPLHF. The CDR3 coding sequence is TGTGCCAGCAGCCGACAGGGGTCACCCCTCCACTTT. The entire variable domain, with the rest obtained from reference TRBV5-4 and TRBJ1-6, is as follows: ETGVTQSPTHLIKTRGQQVTLRCSSQSGHNTVSWYQQALGQGPQFIFQYYREEENGRGNFPPRFSGLQFPNYSSELNVNALELDDSALYLCASSRQGSPLHFGNGTRLTVT.